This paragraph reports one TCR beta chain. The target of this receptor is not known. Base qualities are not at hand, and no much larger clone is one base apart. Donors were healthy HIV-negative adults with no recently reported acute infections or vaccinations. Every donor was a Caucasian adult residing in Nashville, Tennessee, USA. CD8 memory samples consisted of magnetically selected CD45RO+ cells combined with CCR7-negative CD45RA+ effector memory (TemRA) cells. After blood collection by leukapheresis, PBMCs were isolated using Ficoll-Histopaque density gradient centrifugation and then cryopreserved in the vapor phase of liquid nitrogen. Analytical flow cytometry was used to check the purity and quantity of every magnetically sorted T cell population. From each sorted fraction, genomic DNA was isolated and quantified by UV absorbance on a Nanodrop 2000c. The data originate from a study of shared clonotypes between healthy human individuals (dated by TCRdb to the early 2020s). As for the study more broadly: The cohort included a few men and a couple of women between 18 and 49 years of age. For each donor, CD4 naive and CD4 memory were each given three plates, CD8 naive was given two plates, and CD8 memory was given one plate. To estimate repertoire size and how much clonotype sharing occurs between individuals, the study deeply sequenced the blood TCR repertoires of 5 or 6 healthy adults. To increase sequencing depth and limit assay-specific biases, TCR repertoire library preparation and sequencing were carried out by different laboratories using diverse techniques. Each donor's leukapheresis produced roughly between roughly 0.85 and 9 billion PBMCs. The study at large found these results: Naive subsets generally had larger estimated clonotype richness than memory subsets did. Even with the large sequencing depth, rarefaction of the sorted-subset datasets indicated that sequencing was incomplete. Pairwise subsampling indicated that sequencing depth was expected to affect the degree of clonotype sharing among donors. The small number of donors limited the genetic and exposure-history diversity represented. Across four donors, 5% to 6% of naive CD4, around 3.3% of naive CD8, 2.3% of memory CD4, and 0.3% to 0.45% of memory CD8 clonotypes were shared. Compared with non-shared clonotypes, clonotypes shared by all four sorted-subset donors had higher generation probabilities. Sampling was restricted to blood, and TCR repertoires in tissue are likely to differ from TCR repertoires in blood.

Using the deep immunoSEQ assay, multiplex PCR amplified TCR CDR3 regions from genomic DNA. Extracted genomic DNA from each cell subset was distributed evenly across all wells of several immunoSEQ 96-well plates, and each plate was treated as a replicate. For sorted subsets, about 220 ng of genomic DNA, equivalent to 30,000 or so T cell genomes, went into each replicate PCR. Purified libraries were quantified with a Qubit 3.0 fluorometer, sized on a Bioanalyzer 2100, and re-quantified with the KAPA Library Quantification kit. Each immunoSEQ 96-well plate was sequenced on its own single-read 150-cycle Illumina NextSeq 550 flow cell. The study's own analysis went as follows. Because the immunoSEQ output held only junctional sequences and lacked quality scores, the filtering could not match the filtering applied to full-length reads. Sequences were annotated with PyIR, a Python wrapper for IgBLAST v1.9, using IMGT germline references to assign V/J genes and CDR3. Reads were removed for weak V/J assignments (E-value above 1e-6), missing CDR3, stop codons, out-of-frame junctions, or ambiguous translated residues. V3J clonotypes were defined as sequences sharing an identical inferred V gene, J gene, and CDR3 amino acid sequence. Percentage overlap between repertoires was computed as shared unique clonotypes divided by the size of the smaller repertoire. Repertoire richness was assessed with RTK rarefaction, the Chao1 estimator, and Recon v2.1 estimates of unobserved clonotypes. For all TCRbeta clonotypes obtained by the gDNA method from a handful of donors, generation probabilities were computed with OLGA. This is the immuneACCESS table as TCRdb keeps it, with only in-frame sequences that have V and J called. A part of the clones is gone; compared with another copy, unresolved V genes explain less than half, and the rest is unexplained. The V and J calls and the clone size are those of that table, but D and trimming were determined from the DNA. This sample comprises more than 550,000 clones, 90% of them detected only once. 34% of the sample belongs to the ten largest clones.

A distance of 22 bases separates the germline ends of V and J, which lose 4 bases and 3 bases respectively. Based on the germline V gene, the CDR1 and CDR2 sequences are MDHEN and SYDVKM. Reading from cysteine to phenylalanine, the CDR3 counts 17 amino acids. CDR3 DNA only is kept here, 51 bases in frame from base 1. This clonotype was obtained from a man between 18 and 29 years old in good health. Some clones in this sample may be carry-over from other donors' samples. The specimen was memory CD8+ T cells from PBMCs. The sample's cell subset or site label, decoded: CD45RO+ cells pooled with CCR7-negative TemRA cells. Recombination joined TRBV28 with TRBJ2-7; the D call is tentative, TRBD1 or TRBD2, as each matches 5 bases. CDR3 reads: CASSYSAEGSWGYEQYF. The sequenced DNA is TGTGCCAGCAGTTACTCGGCAGAGGGGTCGTGGGGCTACGAGCAGTACTTC.